This T cell receptor beta chain was found in a study of blood T cell repertoires in COVID-19. Study-wide context: There were acute and convalescent COVID-19 samples, and they came from the United States, Italy and Spain.

The CDR3 totals 15 residues. Germline V gene lookup returns CDR1 SGHNT and CDR2 YENEEA. V was pared by 6 bases and J by 0 bases, with 6 bases of the junction left unmatched. Produced via immunoSEQ multiplex PCR; TCRdb's table is partial and in-frame only. The profile shows under 300,000 clones, 70% to 90% of them singletons. This clonotype originated in a middle-aged woman who had recovered from COVID-19. This chain links TRBV11-3 with TRBJ1-1, with TRBD1 identical over 8 bases. The specimen was peripheral blood. This CDR3 is CASRGGQEVNTEAFF. The CDR3 DNA sequence: TGTGCCAGCAGGGGGGGACAGGAAGTGAACACTGAAGCTTTCTTT.